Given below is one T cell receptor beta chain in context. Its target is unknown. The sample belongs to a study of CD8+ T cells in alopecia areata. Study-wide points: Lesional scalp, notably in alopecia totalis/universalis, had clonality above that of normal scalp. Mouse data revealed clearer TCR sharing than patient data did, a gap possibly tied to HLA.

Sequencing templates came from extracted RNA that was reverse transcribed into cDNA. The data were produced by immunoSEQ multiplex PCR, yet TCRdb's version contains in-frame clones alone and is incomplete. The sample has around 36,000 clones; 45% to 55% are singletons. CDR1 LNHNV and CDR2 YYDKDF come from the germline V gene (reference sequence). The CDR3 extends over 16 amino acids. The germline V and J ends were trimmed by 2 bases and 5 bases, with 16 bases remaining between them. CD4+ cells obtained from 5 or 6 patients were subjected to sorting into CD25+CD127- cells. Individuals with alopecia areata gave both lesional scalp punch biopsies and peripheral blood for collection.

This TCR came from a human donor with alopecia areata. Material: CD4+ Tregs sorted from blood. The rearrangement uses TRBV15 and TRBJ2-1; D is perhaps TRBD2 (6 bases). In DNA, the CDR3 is TGTGCCACCAGCAGATATATTAGCGGAACAAACAATGAGCAGTTCTTC. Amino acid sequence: CATSRYISGTNNEQFF.